Below, 8 T cell receptor beta chains from the same sample are listed, as sequenced in a study of cytomegalovirus exposure and HLA in healthy donors. Assay: immunoSEQ multiplex PCR; the TCRdb copy retains only in-frame clones and omits some. In the table there are about 160,000 clones, less than 90% of which are singletons. The sample comprised PBMCs. Receptors were obtained from a woman aged 18-29 years in good health and CMV-seronegative.

The rearrangement links TRBV5-1 to TRBJ1-3; maybe TRBD1 (6 bases). V gave up 4 bases and J gave up 0 bases, with 14 bases separating them. The length of the CDR3 is 16 residues. Per the germline V gene, CDR1 is SGHRS and CDR2 is YFSETQ. In DNA form, the CDR3 reads TGCGCCAGCAGCCTATGGGACACGAGCTCTGGAAACACCATATATTTT. It yields the protein CASSLWDTSSGNTIYF.

CDR3 DNA sequence: TGCGCCAGCAGCTTGGCCTCAGGGCCCGGGGAGCTGTTTTTT. Protein product: CASSLASGPGELFF. The chain joins TRBV5-1 to TRBJ2-2, with D tentatively TRBD1 (5 bases). The CDR3 has 14 amino acids. The V and J ends lost 0 bases and 6 bases respectively, with 9 bases between them. Germline V CDR1 and CDR2: SGHRS, YFSETQ. Full variable domain (remainder filled in from reference TRBV5-1 and TRBJ2-2): KAGVTQTPRYLIKTRGQQVTLSCSPISGHRSVSWYQQTPGQGLQFLFEYFSETQRNKGNFPGRFSGRQFSNSRSEMNVSTLELGDSALYLCASSLASGPGELFFGEGSRLTVL.

This clone was seen more than once but under ten times. V and J are TRBV6-4 and TRBJ2-2, with 7 nucleotides matching TRBD2. V lost 2 bases to trimming and J lost 3 bases; unmatched junction nucleotides: 0. The CDR3 has 14 amino acids. Germline-derived CDR1 and CDR2 are MRHNA and SNTAGT. Written as DNA, the CDR3 is TGTGCCAGCAGTGACGGGGGGGACACCGGGGAGCTGTTTTTT. Translation: CASSDGGDTGELFF.

The genes are TRBV29-1 and TRBJ2-2, with TRBD2 as a possible D gene (6 bases). The germline V and J ends were trimmed by 7 bases and 1 base, with 10 bases remaining between them. The CDR3 sequence is 13 residues long. CDR1 and CDR2 (germline): SQVTM, ANQGSEA. In DNA form, the CDR3 reads TGCAGCGCCTGGGGGGAGAACACCGGGGAGCTGTTTTTT. Residues: CSAWGENTGELFF.

The rearrangement joins TRBV7-9 to TRBJ2-7; TRBD2 is a possible D gene (6 bases). Per germline, CDR1 SEHNR and CDR2 FQNEAQ (reference sequence). V lost 0 bases, J lost 6 bases, and 21 bases lay in between. The CDR3 is 17 amino acids. CDR3 region: CASSLAGLNGVGGEQYF. The CDR3 DNA reads as TGTGCCAGCAGCTTAGCGGGCCTTAACGGGGTCGGGGGCGAGCAGTACTTC.

The chain employs TRBV15 and TRBJ2-2; D possibly corresponds to TRBD1 (6 bases). Trimming pared 0 bases from V and 1 base from J, leaving 15 bases between. CDR3 length: 18 amino acids. CDR1 is LNHNV, CDR2 YYDKDF, per germline (reference sequence). Written as DNA, the CDR3 is TGTGCCACCAGCAGAGATCACCCCAGGGGAAGGAACACCGGGGAGCTGTTTTTT. This encodes CATSRDHPRGRNTGELFF.

The chain uses TRBV6-5 and TRBJ2-7; possibly TRBD1 for D (6 bases). In germline, CDR1 is MNHEY, CDR2 SVGAGI. V was trimmed by 2 bases and J by 5 bases, leaving 16 bases between them. The length of the CDR3 is 15 residues. The CDR3 loop reads CASSYGGQGFHEQYF. Here the CDR3 DNA reads TGTGCCAGCAGTTACGGTGGGCAGGGGTTCCACGAGCAGTACTTC.

The V call is TRBV5-6, the J call TRBJ1-2; 8 nucleotides line up with TRBD1. V lost 4 bases and J lost 8; bases outside the gene matches: 10. The germline V gene encodes CDR1 SGHDT and CDR2 YYEEEE. The CDR3 spans 14 residues. The CDR3 loop reads CASSQQTGAGGYTF. The CDR3 DNA sequence: TGTGCCAGCAGCCAACAGACAGGGGCAGGCGGCTACACCTTC. Full variable domain (missing parts from reference TRBV5-6 and TRBJ1-2): DAGVTQSPTHLIKTRGQQVTLRCSPKSGHDTVSWYQQALGQGPQFIFQYYEEEERQRGNFPDRFSGHQFPNYSSELNVNALLLGDSALYLCASSQQTGAGGYTFGSGTRLTVV.